Shown below are 21 T cell receptor beta chains from a single sample sequenced in a study of response to subunit inactivated influenza vaccine. TCRdb analysed the RT-PCR reads with MiXCR anew, one entry per CDR3 protein. The sample contains around 850,000 distinct CDR3 sequences, around a sixth of which appear only once. The sequencing used PBMCs from blood, collected 5 days after vaccination. The source is a man over 45 who received an inactivated influenza vaccine.

This clonotype was found a few times. The J gene is TRBJ1-2, the V gene TRBV28; D is unclear. The CDR3 is made up of 15 amino acids. The germline CDR1 and CDR2 sequences are MDHEN and SYDVKM. The germline V and J ends were trimmed by 3 bases and 6 bases, with 17 bases remaining between them. CDR3 in amino acids: CASSLGSGGPNGYTF. CDR3 in DNA: TGTGCCAGCAGTTTGGGGTCGGGCGGCCCTAATGGCTACACCTTC.

This clonotype was counted a few times. The chain employs TRBV29-1 and TRBJ1-2; 7 bases map to TRBD1. The junction had 8 bases not matched to a gene; V was cut back by 3 bases and J by 1 base. The CDR3 is 15 amino acids. In germline, CDR1 is SQVTM, CDR2 ANQGSEA. This CDR3 reads CSVDLWDRLNYGYTF. The CDR3 DNA reads as TGCAGCGTTGATTTATGGGACAGACTTAACTATGGCTACACCTTC.

This clonotype came up a few times. The chain carries TRBV20-1 and TRBJ1-5; 8 bases fit TRBD1. Losses at the gene ends were 5 bases for V and 4 bases for J; bases not matched to a gene: 4. The CDR3 consists of 13 residues. Per the germline V gene, CDR1 is DFQATT and CDR2 is SNEGSKA (reference sequence). Here the CDR3 reads CSAGGQANQPQHF. The CDR3 bases are TGCAGTGCTGGGGGACAGGCAAATCAGCCCCAGCATTTT.

This clonotype was seen many times. The V gene is TRBV12-3 or TRBV12-4, the J gene TRBJ2-3, with 9 positions matching TRBD2. V was pared by 3 bases and J by 4 bases, with 5 bases of the junction left unmatched. This CDR3 region has 15 residues. The CDR3 region is CASSFGSGSADTQYF. CDR3 DNA: TGTGCCAGCAGTTTCGGTAGCGGGAGTGCAGATACGCAGTATTTT.

This clonotype has just a few counts. The gene calls are TRBV10-3 and TRBJ2-1; no firm D call. V lost 8 bases and J lost 7, with 21 bases in between. This CDR3 has 15 residues. The germline V gene encodes CDR1 ENHRY and CDR2 SYGVKD. CDR3 bases: TGTGCCATCGGTGTTTCGAGCAACCTCCTAAATGAGCAGTTCTTC. Translating gives CAIGVSSNLLNEQFF.

This clonotype was picked up a small number of times. The rearrangement uses TRBV12-3 or TRBV12-4 and TRBJ1-2, with TRBD1 as a possible D gene (5 bases). The CDR3 consists of 12 residues. V lost 6 bases and J lost 8, with 13 bases in between. The CDR3 region is CASSSSGGGYTF. The DNA for the CDR3 is TGTGCCAGCAGCTCATCGGGGGGAGGCTACACCTTC.

This clonotype was detected only a few times. This sequence joins TRBV4-3 and TRBJ2-3; 7 bases map to TRBD1. The CDR3 extends over 14 amino acids. Trimming took 5 bases from V and 3 from J; bases not matched to a gene: 5. CDR1 is LGHNA and CDR2 is YSLEER in the germline V gene. DNA of the CDR3: TGCGCCAGCAGCAAACGACAGGGAACAGATACGCAGTATTTT. Residues: CASSKRQGTDTQYF.

The gene calls are TRBV5-1 and TRBJ1-1; 8 bases agree with TRBD1. V shed 1 base, J shed 2 bases, and the junction held 4 bases outside the gene matches. Germline V lookup: CDR1 SGHRS, CDR2 YFSETQ. The CDR3 has 15 residues. The CDR3 DNA follows: TGCGCCAGCAGCTTGACAGGGGGGCTTAACACTGAAGCTTTCTTT. Translating gives CASSLTGGLNTEAFF.

A few counts support this clonotype. The chain employs TRBV10-3 and TRBJ2-5; maybe TRBD2 (7 bases). This CDR3 has 12 residues. Germline V CDR1 and CDR2: ENHRY, SYGVKD. The germline V and J ends were trimmed by 8 bases and 5 bases, with 12 bases remaining between them. The CDR3 DNA follows: TGTGCCATCGGGGGGGGCCAGGAGACCCAGTACTTC. This sequence encodes CAIGGGQETQYF.

The chain uses TRBV6-2 or TRBV6-3 and TRBJ2-2, with 9 bases that match TRBD2. CDR3 length: 13 residues. V shed 6 bases, J shed 9 bases, and the junction held 5 bases outside the gene matches. CDR1 and CDR2 (germline): MNHEY, SVGEGT. The CDR3, as DNA: TGTGCCAGCAGGAGTAGCGGGAGCTGGGAGCTGTTTTTT. Protein sequence: CASRSSGSWELFF.

There are many counts of this clonotype. The CDR3 spells CASSSTLYEQYF. The CDR3 DNA reads as TGTGCCAGCAGTTCTACCCTCTACGAGCAGTACTTC. The genes are TRBV7-6 and TRBJ2-7; D is unclear. The ends were cut back, 6 bases at V and 3 bases at J, with 9 bases in the middle. The CDR3 is 12 amino acids. Germline V gene data show CDR1 as SGHVS and CDR2 as FNYEAQ.

This clonotype showed up just a few times. The chain combines TRBV20-1 with TRBJ2-7, with 9 bases aligning to TRBD1. Trimming removed 3 bases from V and 3 bases from J; junction bases left unmatched: 12. The CDR3 is 16 residues long. Germline loops: CDR1 DFQATT, CDR2 SNEGSKA (reference sequence). DNA of the CDR3: TGCAGTGCTAGTCCCGGGACAGGGAGGATGATCTACGAGCAGTACTTC. Its protein is CSASPGTGRMIYEQYF.

The V and J genes are TRBV20-1 and TRBJ2-7; D is undetermined. The CDR3 length is 18 residues. From germline, CDR1 is DFQATT and CDR2 SNEGSKA (reference sequence). Between the trimmed V and J ends, which lost 6 bases and 2 bases, there was a span of 29 bases. The DNA of the CDR3 is TGCAGTGCCACGTCCCGAAAAGGTTGGGCAGCGAGCGCCTACGAGCAGTACTTC. The encoded protein is CSATSRKGWAASAYEQYF.

The chain combines TRBV20-1 with TRBJ1-1; D gene uncertain. CDR1 is DFQATT, CDR2 SNEGSKA, per germline (reference sequence). CDR3 length: 13 amino acids. With 7 bases removed from V and 0 bases from J, the gap between germline ends came to 12 bases. In DNA form, the CDR3 reads TGCAGTGTAACGGAGGGCCTGAACACTGAAGCTTTCTTT. Encoded protein: CSVTEGLNTEAFF.

This clonotype showed up just a few times. The chain carries TRBV7-3 and TRBJ2-1; 7 nucleotides line up with TRBD1. The CDR3 spans 13 residues. The V and J ends lost 4 bases and 9 bases, in that order; junction bases with no gene match: 6. CDR1 and CDR2 from the germline V gene are SGHTA and FQGTGA. The CDR3 region is CASSSTRQGEQFF. CDR3 coding DNA: TGTGCCAGCAGCTCAACCCGACAGGGTGAGCAGTTCTTC.

The chain is built from TRBV6-2 or TRBV6-3 and TRBJ1-5, with D possibly matching TRBD1 (5 bases). Per the germline V gene, CDR1 is MNHEY and CDR2 is SVGEGT. The CDR3 covers 13 residues. Trimming took 5 bases from V and 7 from J, leaving 12 bases between them. CDR3 sequence reads: CASSRGRTQPQHF. The CDR3 nucleotides are TGTGCCAGCAGTCGGGGACGTACCCAGCCCCAGCATTTT.

This clonotype was detected only a few times. This chain connects TRBV29-1 to TRBJ1-1, with D maybe TRBD1 (6 bases). The V gene's germline CDR1 is SQVTM and CDR2 ANQGSEA. V dropped 7 bases and J dropped 1 base, with 13 bases sitting between them. CDR3 length equals 13 residues. The DNA of the CDR3 is TGCAGCGCTCGCATAGGGGGGAACACTGAAGCTTTCTTT. As protein: CSARIGGNTEAFF.

This chain uses TRBV10-3 with TRBJ2-1; 10 positions match TRBD2. Germline V lookup: CDR1 ENHRY, CDR2 SYGVKD. The trim removed 0 bases at V and 0 bases at J, leaving 5 bases unmatched. The CDR3 runs 18 residues. CDR3 residues: CAISESWTSGSSYNEQFF. The CDR3 DNA sequence: TGTGCCATCAGTGAGTCTTGGACTAGCGGTAGCTCCTACAATGAGCAGTTCTTC.

This clonotype was observed at least ten times. This sequence joins TRBV20-1 and TRBJ1-2, with D perhaps matching TRBD1 (5 bases). This CDR3 is 14 amino acids long. V was shortened by 2 bases and J by 1 base, with 11 bases between the two germline ends. Germline V gives CDR1 DFQATT, CDR2 SNEGSKA (reference sequence). CDR3 DNA sequence: TGCAGTGCTAGAAGAATACAGGATAACTATGGCTACACCTTC. As protein: CSARRIQDNYGYTF.

This clonotype was found a few times. The rearrangement uses TRBV6-2 or TRBV6-3 and TRBJ2-7; D is unresolved. In germline, CDR1 is MNHEY, CDR2 SVGEGT. The CDR3 is made up of 14 amino acids. Deletions cut 0 bases from V and 0 bases from J, with 6 bases between. Written as DNA, the CDR3 is TGTGCCAGCAGTTACTCCGGGCCCTCCTACGAGCAGTACTTC. This gives the protein CASSYSGPSYEQYF.

This clonotype was seen more than once but under ten times. The chain carries TRBV7-2 and TRBJ2-7; 12 nucleotides match TRBD1. V was pared by 3 bases and J by 3 bases, with 3 bases of the junction left unmatched. This CDR3 is built from 15 residues. Germline CDR1 and CDR2: SGHTA and FQGNSA. The CDR3 DNA reads as TGTGCCAGCAGCTTCGGGACAGGGGGCGTCTACGAGCAGTACTTC. This sequence encodes CASSFGTGGVYEQYF. Using reference TRBV7-2 and TRBJ2-7 for the parts outside the CDR3, the full variable domain is GAGVSQSPSNKVTEKGKDVELRCDPISGHTALYWYRQSLGQGLEFLIYFQGNSAPDKSGLPSDRFSAERTGGSVSTLTIQRTQQEDSAVYLCASSFGTGGVYEQYFGPGTRLTVT.